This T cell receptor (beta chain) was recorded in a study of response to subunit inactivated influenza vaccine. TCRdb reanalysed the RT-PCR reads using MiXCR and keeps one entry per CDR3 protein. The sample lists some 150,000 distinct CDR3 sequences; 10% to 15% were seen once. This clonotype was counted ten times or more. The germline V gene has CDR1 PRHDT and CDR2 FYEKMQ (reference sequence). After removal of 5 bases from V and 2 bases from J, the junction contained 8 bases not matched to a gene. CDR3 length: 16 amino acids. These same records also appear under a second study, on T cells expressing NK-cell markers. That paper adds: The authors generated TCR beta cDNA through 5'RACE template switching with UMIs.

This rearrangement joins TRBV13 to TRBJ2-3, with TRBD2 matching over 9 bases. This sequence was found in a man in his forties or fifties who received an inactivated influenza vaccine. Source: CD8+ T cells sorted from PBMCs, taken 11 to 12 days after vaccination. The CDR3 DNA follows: TGTGCCAGCAGCCCCTCAACTAGCGGGTACACAGATACGCAGTATTTT. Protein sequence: CASSPSTSGYTDTQYF.